This T cell receptor beta chain comes out of a study of blood T cell repertoires in COVID-19. As for the study in general: Samples came from the United States, Italy and Spain, spanning acute and convalescent COVID-19. PBMCs, B-cell-depleted T cells, or T cells were the source of the cDNA or gDNA that made up the material.

Generated by immunoSEQ multiplex PCR, the TCRdb table keeps only in-frame clones and is missing some. The repertoire holds about 430,000 clones, around 87% seen once, with roughly 1.1% in the top ten. Germline loops: CDR1 SNHLY, CDR2 FYNNEI. This CDR3 comprises 14 residues. A note on this clone: The germline gene is not matched at one end of the junction; a read error may be the cause.

Individuals aged about 18 to 89 years were recruited from some 26 US areas. Membership in each cohort depended on participant-reported clinical history. Material for sequencing was PBMCs or T cells enriched from blood (not recorded which). The sequence was obtained from a man between 25 and 39 years old who had recovered from COVID-19. The chain employs TRBV2 and TRBJ1-2, with D possibly being TRBD1 (6 bases). The CDR3 DNA follows: TGTGCCAGCAGCGAAGGGGGGGTCTGGCATGGCTACACCTTC. Its protein product is CASSEGGVWHGYTF. The full variable domain, with the rest looked up from reference TRBV2 and TRBJ1-2, is EPEVTQTPSHQVTQMGQEVILRCVPISNHLYFYWYRQILGQKVEFLVSFYNNEISEKSEIFDDQFSVERPDGSNFTLKIRSTKLEDSAMYFCASSEGGVWHGYTFGSGTRLTVV.